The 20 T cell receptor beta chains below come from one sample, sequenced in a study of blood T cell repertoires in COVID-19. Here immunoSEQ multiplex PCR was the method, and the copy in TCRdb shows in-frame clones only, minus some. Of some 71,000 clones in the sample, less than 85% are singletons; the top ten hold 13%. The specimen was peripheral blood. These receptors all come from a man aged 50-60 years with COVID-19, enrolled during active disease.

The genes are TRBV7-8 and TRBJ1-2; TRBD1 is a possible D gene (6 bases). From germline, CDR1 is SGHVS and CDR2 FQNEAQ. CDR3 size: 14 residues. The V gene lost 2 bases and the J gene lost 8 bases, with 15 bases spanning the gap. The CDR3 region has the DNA TGTGCCAGCAGCTTATCCGGGGGGGGCTACGGCTACACCTTC. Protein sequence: CASSLSGGGYGYTF.

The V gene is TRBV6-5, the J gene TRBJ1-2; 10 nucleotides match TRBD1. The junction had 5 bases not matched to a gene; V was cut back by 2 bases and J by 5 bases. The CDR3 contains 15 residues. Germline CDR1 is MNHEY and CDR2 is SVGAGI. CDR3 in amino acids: CASSYPRTGGYGYTF. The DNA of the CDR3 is TGTGCCAGCAGTTACCCGAGGACAGGGGGATATGGCTACACCTTC.

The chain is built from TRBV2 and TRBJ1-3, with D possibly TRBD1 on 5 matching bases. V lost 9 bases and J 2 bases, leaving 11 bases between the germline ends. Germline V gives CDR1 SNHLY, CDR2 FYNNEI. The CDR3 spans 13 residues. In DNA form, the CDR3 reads TGTGCCAGGGCAGGGTCTGCTGGAAACACCATATATTTT. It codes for CARAGSAGNTIYF.

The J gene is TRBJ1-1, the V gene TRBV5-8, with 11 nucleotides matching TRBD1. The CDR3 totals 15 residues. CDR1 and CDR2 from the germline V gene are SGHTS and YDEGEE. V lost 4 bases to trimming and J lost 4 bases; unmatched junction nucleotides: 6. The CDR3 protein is CASSLGQGAITEAFF. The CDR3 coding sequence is TGTGCCAGCAGCCTCGGACAGGGGGCGATCACTGAAGCTTTCTTT.

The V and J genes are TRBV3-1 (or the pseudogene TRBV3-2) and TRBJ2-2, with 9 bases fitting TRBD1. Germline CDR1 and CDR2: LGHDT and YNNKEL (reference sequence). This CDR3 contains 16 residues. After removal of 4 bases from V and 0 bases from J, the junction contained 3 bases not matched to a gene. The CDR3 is CASSLGTGSNTGELFF. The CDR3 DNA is TGTGCCAGCAGCCTGGGGACAGGGTCGAACACCGGGGAGCTGTTTTTT.

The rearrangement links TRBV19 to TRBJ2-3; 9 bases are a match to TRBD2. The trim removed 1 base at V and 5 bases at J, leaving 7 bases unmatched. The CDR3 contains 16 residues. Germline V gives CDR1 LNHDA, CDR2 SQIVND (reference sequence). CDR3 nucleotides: TGTGCCAGTAGTATAGCCCCTAGCGGGATCTTAGATACGCAGTATTTT. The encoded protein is CASSIAPSGILDTQYF.

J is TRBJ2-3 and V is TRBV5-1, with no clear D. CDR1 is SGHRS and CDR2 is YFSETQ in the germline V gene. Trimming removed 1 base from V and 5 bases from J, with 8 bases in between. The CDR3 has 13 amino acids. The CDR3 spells CASSLSHLDTQYF. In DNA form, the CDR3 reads TGCGCCAGCAGCTTGTCTCACTTAGATACGCAGTATTTT. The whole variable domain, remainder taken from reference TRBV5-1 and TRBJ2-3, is KAGVTQTPRYLIKTRGQQVTLSCSPISGHRSVSWYQQTPGQGLQFLFEYFSETQRNKGNFPGRFSGRQFSNSRSEMNVSTLELGDSALYLCASSLSHLDTQYFGPGTRLTVL.

The CDR3 reads CSVWTGTVPSDTEAFF. The CDR3 bases are TGCAGCGTCTGGACCGGGACAGTACCCTCGGACACTGAAGCTTTCTTT. This sequence joins TRBV29-1 and TRBJ1-1; 7 bases map to TRBD1. V lost 6 bases to trimming and J lost 3 bases; unmatched junction nucleotides: 16. CDR1 is SQVTM, CDR2 ANQGSEA, per germline. The CDR3 totals 16 residues.

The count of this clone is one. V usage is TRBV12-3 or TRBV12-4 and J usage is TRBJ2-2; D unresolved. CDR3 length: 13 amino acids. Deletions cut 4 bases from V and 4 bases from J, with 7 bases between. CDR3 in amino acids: CASSSVPTGELFF. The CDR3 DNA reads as TGTGCCAGCAGTTCCGTCCCCACCGGGGAGCTGTTTTTT.

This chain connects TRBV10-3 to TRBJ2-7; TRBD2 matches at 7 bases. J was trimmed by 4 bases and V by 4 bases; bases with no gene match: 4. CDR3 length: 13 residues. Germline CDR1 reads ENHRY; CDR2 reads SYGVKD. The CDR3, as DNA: TGTGCCATCAGTGCGAGCGGGGTATACGAGCAGTACTTC. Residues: CAISASGVYEQYF.

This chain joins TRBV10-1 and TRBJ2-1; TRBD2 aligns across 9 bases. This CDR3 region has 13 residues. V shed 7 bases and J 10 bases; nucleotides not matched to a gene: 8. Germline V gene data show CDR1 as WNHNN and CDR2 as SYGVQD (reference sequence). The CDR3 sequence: CASMEAGGPEQFF. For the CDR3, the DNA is TGCGCCAGCATGGAAGCGGGGGGCCCGGAGCAGTTCTTC.

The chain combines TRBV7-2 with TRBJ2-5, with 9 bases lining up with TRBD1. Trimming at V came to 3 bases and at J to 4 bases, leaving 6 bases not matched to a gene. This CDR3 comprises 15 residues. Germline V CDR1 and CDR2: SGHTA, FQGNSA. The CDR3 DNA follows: TGTGCCAGCAGCTTCCCGGGACAGGGATCAGAGACCCAGTACTTC. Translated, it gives CASSFPGQGSETQYF.

The CDR3 reads CASSPVGAQETQYF. The CDR3 nucleotides read TGTGCCAGCTCACCAGTGGGGGCACAAGAGACCCAGTACTTC. V gene TRBV18 combines with J gene TRBJ2-5; D may be TRBD1 (6 bases). This CDR3 has 14 residues. Germline loops: CDR1 KGHSH, CDR2 LQKENI. The V end lost 2 bases, the J end lost 2 bases, and 9 bases lay between the germline ends.

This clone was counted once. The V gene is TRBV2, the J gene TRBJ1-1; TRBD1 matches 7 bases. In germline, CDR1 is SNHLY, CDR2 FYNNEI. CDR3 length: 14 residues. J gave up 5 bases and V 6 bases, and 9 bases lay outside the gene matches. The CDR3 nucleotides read TGTGCCAGCAGGACCGGACAGGATGGGACTGAAGCTTTCTTT. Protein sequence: CASRTGQDGTEAFF.

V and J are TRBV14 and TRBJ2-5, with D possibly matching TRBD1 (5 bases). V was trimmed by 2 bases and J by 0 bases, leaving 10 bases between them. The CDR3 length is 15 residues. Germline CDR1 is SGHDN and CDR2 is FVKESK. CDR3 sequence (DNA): TGTGCCAGCAGCCAACCTAGACAGTACCAAGAGACCCAGTACTTC. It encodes CASSQPRQYQETQYF.

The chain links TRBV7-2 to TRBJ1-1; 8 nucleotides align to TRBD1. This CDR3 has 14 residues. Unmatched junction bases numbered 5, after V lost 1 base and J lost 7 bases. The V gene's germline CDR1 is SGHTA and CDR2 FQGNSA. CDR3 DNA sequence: TGTGCCAGCAGCTTAGGGACAGGGATGGATGAAGCTTTCTTT. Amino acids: CASSLGTGMDEAFF.

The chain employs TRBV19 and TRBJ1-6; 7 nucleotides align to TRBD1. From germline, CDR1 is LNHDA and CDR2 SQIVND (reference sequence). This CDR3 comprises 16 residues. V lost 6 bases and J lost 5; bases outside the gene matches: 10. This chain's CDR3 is CASSRQGLTDNSPLHF. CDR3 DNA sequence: TGTGCCAGTAGCAGACAGGGCCTAACGGATAATTCACCCCTCCACTTT.

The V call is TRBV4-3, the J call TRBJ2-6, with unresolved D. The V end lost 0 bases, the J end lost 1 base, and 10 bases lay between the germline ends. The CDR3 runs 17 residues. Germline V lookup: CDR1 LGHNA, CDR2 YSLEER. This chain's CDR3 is CASSQDVVNSGANVLTF. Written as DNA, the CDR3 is TGCGCCAGCAGCCAAGATGTCGTAAATTCTGGGGCCAACGTCCTGACTTTC.

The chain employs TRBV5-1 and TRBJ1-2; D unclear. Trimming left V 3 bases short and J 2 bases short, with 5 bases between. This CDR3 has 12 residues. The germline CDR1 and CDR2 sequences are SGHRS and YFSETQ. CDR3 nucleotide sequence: TGCGCCAGCAGCTCGGGGAACTATGGCTACACCTTC. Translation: CASSSGNYGYTF.

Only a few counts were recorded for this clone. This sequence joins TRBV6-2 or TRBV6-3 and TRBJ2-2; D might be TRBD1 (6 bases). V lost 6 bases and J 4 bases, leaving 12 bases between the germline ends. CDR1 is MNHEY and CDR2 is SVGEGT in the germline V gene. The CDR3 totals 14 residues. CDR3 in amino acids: CASSKGQPTGELFF. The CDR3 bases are TGTGCCAGCAGCAAAGGACAGCCCACCGGGGAGCTGTTTTTT.